The 21 T cell receptor beta chains reported below all come from one sample, sequenced in a study of CD8 T cells in Susac syndrome. Roughly 0.45 to 1 ug RNA was reverse transcribed with random hexamers. In TCRdb, the immunoSEQ multiplex PCR reads were re-called with MiXCR into one record per CDR3 protein. The sample holds some 170,000 distinct CDR3 sequences, around 94% seen once. Sequenced input: CD4+ T cells from PBMCs. All receptors derive from a human donor with multiple sclerosis.

The rearrangement links TRBV29-1 to TRBJ2-2; possible D gene TRBD2, 6 bases. Germline assignment: CDR1 SQVTM and CDR2 ANQGSEA. V lost 7 bases to trimming and J lost 0 bases, with 12 bases between them. This CDR3 comprises 14 residues. CDR3 in amino acids: CSGEVVANTGELFF. In DNA form, the CDR3 reads TGCAGCGGGGAGGTGGTCGCGAACACCGGGGAGCTGTTTTTT.

This clonotype was recorded only once. The genes are TRBV18 and TRBJ2-1; 10 nucleotides line up with TRBD2. The CDR3 has 16 residues. V was pared by 3 bases and J by 5 bases, with 7 bases of the junction left unmatched. In germline, CDR1 is KGHSH, CDR2 LQKENI. This chain's CDR3 is CASSPPGLAKNNEQFF. CDR3 in DNA: TGTGCCAGCTCACCCCCGGGACTAGCGAAGAACAATGAGCAGTTCTTC. The whole variable domain, filled in from reference TRBV18 and TRBJ2-1, reads NAGVMQNPRHLVRRRGQEARLRCSPMKGHSHVYWYRQLPEEGLKFMVYLQKENIIDESGMPKERFSAEFPKEGPSILRIQQVVRGDSAAYFCASSPPGLAKNNEQFFGPGTRLTVL.

The chain links TRBV5-4 to TRBJ2-7; D is possibly TRBD2 (6 bases). Trimming stripped 5 bases from V and 3 bases from J, with 21 bases between. Germline-derived CDR1 and CDR2 are SGHNT and YYREEE (reference sequence). The CDR3 has 16 amino acids. Written as DNA, the CDR3 is TGTGCCAGCAGACTGGCCGGTGGCGGGATTCACTACGAGCAGTACTTC. The encoded protein is CASRLAGGGIHYEQYF.

J is TRBJ2-3 and V is TRBV30; TRBD2 matches at 9 bases. Germline trimming cut 4 bases from V and 0 bases from J; bases unmatched to any gene: 5. Germline V gives CDR1 GTSNPN, CDR2 SVGIG (reference sequence). This CDR3 spans 15 amino acids. CDR3 DNA: TGTGCCTGGAAACTCCTAGCGGGAAGCACAGATACGCAGTATTTT. This gives the protein CAWKLLAGSTDTQYF. Drawing the rest from reference TRBV30 and TRBJ2-3, the complete variable domain is SQTIHQWPATLVQPVGSPLSLECTVEGTSNPNLYWYRQAAGRGLQLLFYSVGIGQISSEVPQNLSASRPQDRQFILSSKKLLLSDSGFYLCAWKLLAGSTDTQYFGPGTRLTVL.

The chain is built from TRBV5-4 and TRBJ1-1; D is unresolved. Germline V gene lookup returns CDR1 SGHNT and CDR2 YYREEE (reference sequence). The V and J ends lost 4 bases and 5 bases respectively, with 15 bases between them. CDR3 length: 14 amino acids. The CDR3 sequence: CASSPATAGTEAFF. The CDR3 region has the DNA TGTGCCAGCAGCCCGGCGACTGCGGGGACTGAAGCTTTCTTT.

The chain combines TRBV7-8 with TRBJ2-7; a weak D match, TRBD2 (6 bases). CDR1 is SGHVS, CDR2 FQNEAQ, per germline. The CDR3 is 12 residues long. V lost 5 bases and J 11 bases, leaving 16 bases between the germline ends. CDR3 DNA sequence: TGTGCCAGCAGCGAAGTTTTCAGGGAGGAGTACTTC. This translates into CASSEVFREEYF.

A single count supports this clonotype. The chain carries TRBV7-9 and TRBJ2-3; 8 nucleotides agree with TRBD2. This CDR3 region has 15 residues. The V gene end was trimmed by 5 bases and the J gene end by 4 bases; junction bases not matched to a gene: 8. Germline V lookup: CDR1 SEHNR, CDR2 FQNEAQ (reference sequence). In DNA form, the CDR3 reads TGTGCCAGCAGCGTAAAGCGGGAGCGCCCAGATACGCAGTATTTT. As protein: CASSVKRERPDTQYF.

The genes are TRBV7-8 and TRBJ1-1; D unclear. CDR3 length: 15 residues. V lost 4 bases to trimming and J lost 0 bases, with 12 bases between them. Germline loops: CDR1 SGHVS, CDR2 FQNEAQ. CDR3 nucleotide sequence: TGTGCCAGCAGCTCTTTGGCGTTCATGAACACTGAAGCTTTCTTT. Translating gives CASSSLAFMNTEAFF.

J is TRBJ2-5 and V is TRBV11-2; 9 bases line up with TRBD2. The V gene's germline CDR1 is SGHAT and CDR2 FQNNGV. The length of the CDR3 is 14 residues. V gave up 5 bases and J gave up 6 bases; unmatched junction bases: 7. CDR3 DNA: TGTGCCAGCAGCCTTAGCGGGAGCGAAAAGACCCAGTACTTC. Encoded protein: CASSLSGSEKTQYF.

The chain joins TRBV6-2 or TRBV6-3 to TRBJ1-1, with D tentatively TRBD1 (6 bases). The length of the CDR3 is 15 residues. CDR1 is MNHEY, CDR2 SVGEGT, per germline. V lost 0 bases and J 1 base, leaving 9 bases between the germline ends. CDR3 bases: TGTGCCAGCAGTTACTCCAGGGGCCGGAACACTGAAGCTTTCTTT. Its translation is CASSYSRGRNTEAFF.

V gene TRBV28 combines with J gene TRBJ2-1; 9 nucleotides agree with TRBD1. V shed 6 bases, J shed 2 bases, and the junction held 5 bases outside the gene matches. This CDR3 is 15 amino acids long. The germline CDR1 and CDR2 sequences are MDHEN and SYDVKM. CDR3 sequence reads: CASRTGTGTYNEQFF. In DNA form, the CDR3 reads TGTGCCAGCAGAACCGGGACAGGGACCTACAATGAGCAGTTCTTC.

The rearrangement links TRBV6-2 or TRBV6-3 to TRBJ1-1; 8 bases are a match to TRBD1. The germline gives CDR1 MNHEY, CDR2 SVGEGT. With V trimmed by 6 bases and J by 11 bases, 8 bases remained unmatched. This CDR3 is built from 12 residues. The CDR3 DNA is TGTGCCAGCAGGGTTTCGGACAGGGTTGCTTTCTTT. As protein: CASRVSDRVAFF.

The chain couples TRBV6-1 to TRBJ2-2; D is unresolved. CDR3 size: 17 residues. Germline V CDR1 and CDR2: MNHNS, SASEGT. V lost 6 bases and J 0 bases, leaving 17 bases between the germline ends. CDR3 protein: CASRHRPINSNTGELFF. The CDR3 nucleotides are TGTGCCAGCAGACACCGCCCCATTAACTCGAACACCGGGGAGCTGTTTTTT.

CDR3 coding DNA: TGTGCCAGCAGCCAGGGACAGGGGAAACATGGCTACACCTTC. It translates to CASSQGQGKHGYTF. J is TRBJ1-2 and V is TRBV3-1, with 10 positions matching TRBD1. The CDR3 spans 14 residues. From germline, CDR1 is LGHDT and CDR2 YNNKEL (reference sequence). Trimming cost V 3 bases and J 6 bases; bases outside gene matches: 4. The full variable domain, completed using reference TRBV3-1 and TRBJ1-2, is DTAVSQTPKYLVTQMGNDKSIKCEQNLGHDTMYWYKQDSKKFLKIMFSYNNKELIINETVPNRFSPKSPDKAHLNLHINSLELGDSAVYFCASSQGQGKHGYTFGSGTRLTVV.

This chain links TRBV29-1 with TRBJ1-1; weak D call: TRBD1 (5 bases). This CDR3 region has 13 residues. Between the trimmed V and J ends, which lost 7 bases and 0 bases, there was a span of 12 bases. Looked up from germline, CDR1 is SQVTM and CDR2 is ANQGSEA. CDR3 protein: CSAAGELNTEAFF. The CDR3 DNA reads TGCAGCGCCGCGGGGGAACTGAACACTGAAGCTTTCTTT.

This clonotype was recorded only once. The V gene is TRBV21-1, the J gene TRBJ2-3; the listed D gene, TRBD1, was not tested against the DNA. TRBV21-1 is assigned pseudogene status. The CDR3 covers 15 residues. Written as DNA, the CDR3 is TGTGCCAGCAGCTTGACAGGGCCTGTTACAGATACGCAGTATTTT. Encoded protein: CASSLTGPVTDTQYF.

The rearrangement joins TRBV4-2 to TRBJ1-2; unclear D gene. This CDR3 region has 15 residues. V lost 0 bases to trimming and J lost 0 bases, with 8 bases between them. Germline V gene data show CDR1 as LGHNA and CDR2 as YNFKEQ. CDR3 sequence (DNA): TGTGCCAGCAGCCAAGAGACGACCTCTAACTATGGCTACACCTTC. Residues: CASSQETTSNYGYTF.

The chain couples TRBV3-1 to TRBJ2-3; D call uncertain. This CDR3 has 14 amino acids. V lost 1 base and J 9 bases, leaving 14 bases between the germline ends. Germline CDR1 reads LGHDT; CDR2 reads YNNKEL (reference sequence). The CDR3 coding sequence is TGTGCCAGCAGCCAAGCGGGTCCATCCCCCACGCAGTATTTT. Translated: CASSQAGPSPTQYF.

This sequence joins TRBV2 and TRBJ1-1; D ambiguous. Trimming removed 8 bases from V and 4 bases from J, with 14 bases in between. The CDR3 consists of 13 residues. Germline loops: CDR1 SNHLY, CDR2 FYNNEI. The chain's CDR3 is CASVGPPGTEAFF. Written as DNA, the CDR3 is TGTGCCAGCGTTGGACCACCGGGCACTGAAGCTTTCTTT. Combining the CDR3 with reference TRBV2 and TRBJ1-1 gives the whole variable domain EPEVTQTPSHQVTQMGQEVILRCVPISNHLYFYWYRQILGQKVEFLVSFYNNEISEKSEIFDDQFSVERPDGSNFTLKIRSTKLEDSAMYFCASVGPPGTEAFFGQGTRLTVV.

The chain carries TRBV2 and TRBJ2-5; tentatively, D is TRBD1 (5 bases). Trimming removed 0 bases at V and 5 bases at J, with 16 bases between. There are 16 residues in the CDR3. CDR1 and CDR2 (germline): SNHLY, FYNNEI. CDR3 sequence: CASSEALQGPGETQYF. DNA of the CDR3: TGTGCCAGCAGTGAAGCGCTTCAGGGTCCCGGGGAGACCCAGTACTTC.

V is TRBV29-1 and J is TRBJ2-3; D is perhaps TRBD2 (6 bases). Germline CDR1 is SQVTM and CDR2 is ANQGSEA. The length of the CDR3 is 13 residues. V lost 3 bases to trimming and J lost 5 bases, with 12 bases between them. The CDR3: CSVDPGSEDTQYF. The CDR3 DNA sequence: TGCAGCGTTGATCCCGGGAGTGAAGATACGCAGTATTTT.